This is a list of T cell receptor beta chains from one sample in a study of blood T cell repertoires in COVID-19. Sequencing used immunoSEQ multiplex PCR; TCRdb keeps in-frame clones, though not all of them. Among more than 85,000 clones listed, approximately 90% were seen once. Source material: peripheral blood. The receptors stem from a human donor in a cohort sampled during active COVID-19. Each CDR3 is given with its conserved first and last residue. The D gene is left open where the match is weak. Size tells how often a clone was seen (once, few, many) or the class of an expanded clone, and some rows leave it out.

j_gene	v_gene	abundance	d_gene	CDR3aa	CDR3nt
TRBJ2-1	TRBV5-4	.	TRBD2	CASSSGGLAGDDEQFF	TGTGCCAGCAGCTCTGGGGGACTAGCGGGAGACGATGAGCAGTTCTTC
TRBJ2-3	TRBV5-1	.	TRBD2	CASSLLAGGTTDTQYF	TGCGCCAGCAGCTTGTTGGCGGGAGGAACAACAGATACGCAGTATTTT
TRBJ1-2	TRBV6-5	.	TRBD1	CASSTRTGPGYGYTF	TGTGCCAGCAGTACTCGGACAGGCCCGGGGTATGGCTACACCTTC
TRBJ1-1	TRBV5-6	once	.	CASSLRGSEAFF	TGTGCCAGCAGCTTGCGGGGTAGTGAAGCTTTCTTT
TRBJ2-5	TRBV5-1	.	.	CASSQNRAQETQYF	TGCGCCAGCAGCCAGAACAGGGCCCAAGAGACCCAGTACTTC
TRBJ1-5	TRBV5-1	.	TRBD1	CASSPGGGNQPQHF	TGCGCCAGCAGCCCAGGGGGAGGCAATCAGCCCCAGCATTTT
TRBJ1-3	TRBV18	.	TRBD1	CASSPFGTEPGNTIYF	TGTGCCAGCTCACCCTTTGGGACAGAACCTGGAAACACCATATATTTT
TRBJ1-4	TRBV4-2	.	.	CASSQGLGGFTNEKLFF	TGTGCCAGCAGCCAAGGGCTGGGGGGTTTCACTAATGAAAAACTGTTTTTT
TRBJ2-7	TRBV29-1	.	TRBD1	CSVEVRDRAAYEQYF	TGCAGCGTTGAAGTGAGGGACAGGGCAGCCTACGAGCAGTACTTC
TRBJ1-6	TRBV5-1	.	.	CASSPTGFPSSYNSPLHF	TGCGCCAGCAGCCCCACAGGGTTCCCCAGCTCCTATAATTCACCCCTCCACTTT
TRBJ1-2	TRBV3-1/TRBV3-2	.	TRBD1	CASSQGQYGYTF	TGTGCCAGCAGCCAGGGACAGTATGGCTACACCTTC
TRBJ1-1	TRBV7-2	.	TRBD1	CASSLAGTGIAFF	TGTGCCAGCAGCTTAGCGGGGACAGGGATTGCTTTCTTT